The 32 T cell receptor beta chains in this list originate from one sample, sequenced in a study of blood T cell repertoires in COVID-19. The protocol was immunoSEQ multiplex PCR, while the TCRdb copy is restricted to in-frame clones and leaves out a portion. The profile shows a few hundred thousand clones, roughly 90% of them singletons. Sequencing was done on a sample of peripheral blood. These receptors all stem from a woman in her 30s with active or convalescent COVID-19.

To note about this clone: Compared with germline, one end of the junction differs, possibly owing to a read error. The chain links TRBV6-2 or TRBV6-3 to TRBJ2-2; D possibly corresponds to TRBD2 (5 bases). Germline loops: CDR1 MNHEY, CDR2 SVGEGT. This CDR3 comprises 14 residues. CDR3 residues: CASSPDSNTGELFF. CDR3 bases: TGTGCCAGCAGCCCCGACTCGAACACCGGGGAGCTGTTCTTT.

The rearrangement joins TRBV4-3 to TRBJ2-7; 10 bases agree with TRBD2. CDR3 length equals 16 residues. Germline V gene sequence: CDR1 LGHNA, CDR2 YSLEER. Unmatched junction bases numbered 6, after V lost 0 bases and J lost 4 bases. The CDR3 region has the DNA TGCGCCAGCAGCCAAGATTCTAGCGGGGGCGGATACGAGCAGTACTTC. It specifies CASSQDSSGGGYEQYF.

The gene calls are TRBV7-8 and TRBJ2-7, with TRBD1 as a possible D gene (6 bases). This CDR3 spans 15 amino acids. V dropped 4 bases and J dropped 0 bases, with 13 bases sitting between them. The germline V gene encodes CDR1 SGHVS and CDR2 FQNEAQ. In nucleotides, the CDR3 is TGTGCCAGCAGCTCCCGGGACATTAGCTCCTACGAGCAGTACTTC. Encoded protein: CASSSRDISSYEQYF.

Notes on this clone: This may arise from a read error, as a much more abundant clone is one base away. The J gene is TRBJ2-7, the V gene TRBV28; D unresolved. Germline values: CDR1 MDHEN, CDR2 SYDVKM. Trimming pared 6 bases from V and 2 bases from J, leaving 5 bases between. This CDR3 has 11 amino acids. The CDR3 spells CASRVAYEQYF. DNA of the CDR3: TGTGCCAGCAGGGTAGCCTACGAGCAGTACTTC.

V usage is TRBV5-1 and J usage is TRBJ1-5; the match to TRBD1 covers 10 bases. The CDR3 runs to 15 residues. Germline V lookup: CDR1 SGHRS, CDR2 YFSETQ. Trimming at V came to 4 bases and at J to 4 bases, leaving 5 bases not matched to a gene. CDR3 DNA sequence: TGCGCCAGCAGCATGGGACAGGGGTCAAATCAGCCCCAGCATTTT. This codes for CASSMGQGSNQPQHF.

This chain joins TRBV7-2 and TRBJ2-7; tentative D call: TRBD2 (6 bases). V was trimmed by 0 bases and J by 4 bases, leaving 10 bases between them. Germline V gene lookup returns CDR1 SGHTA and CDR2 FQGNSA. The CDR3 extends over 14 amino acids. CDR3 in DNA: TGTGCCAGCAGCTTAGCCCCGGCGGGGTACGAGCAGTACTTC. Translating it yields CASSLAPAGYEQYF.

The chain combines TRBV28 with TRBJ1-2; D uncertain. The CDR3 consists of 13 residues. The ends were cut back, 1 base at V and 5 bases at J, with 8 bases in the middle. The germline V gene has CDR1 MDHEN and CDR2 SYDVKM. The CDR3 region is CASSLSGEYGYTF. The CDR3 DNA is TGTGCCAGCAGTTTATCGGGAGAGTATGGCTACACCTTC.

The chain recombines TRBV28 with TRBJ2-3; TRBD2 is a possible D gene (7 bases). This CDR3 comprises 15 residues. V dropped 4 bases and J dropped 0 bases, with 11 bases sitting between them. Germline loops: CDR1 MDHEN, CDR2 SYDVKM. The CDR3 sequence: CASSSRGGSTDTQYF. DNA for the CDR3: TGTGCCAGCAGTTCTAGGGGGGGTAGCACAGATACGCAGTATTTT.

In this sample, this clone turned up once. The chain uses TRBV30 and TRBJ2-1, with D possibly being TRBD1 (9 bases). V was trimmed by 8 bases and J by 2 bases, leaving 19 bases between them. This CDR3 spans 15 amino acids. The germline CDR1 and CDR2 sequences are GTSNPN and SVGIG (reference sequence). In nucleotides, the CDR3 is TGTGCCCGGACAGGGGTTAGCGGGGCCTACAATGAGCAGTTCTTC. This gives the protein CARTGVSGAYNEQFF.

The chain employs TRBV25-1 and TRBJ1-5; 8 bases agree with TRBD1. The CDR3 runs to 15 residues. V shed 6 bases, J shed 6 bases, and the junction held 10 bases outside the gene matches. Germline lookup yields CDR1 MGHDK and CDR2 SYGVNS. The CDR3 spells CASSRTGGESQPQHF. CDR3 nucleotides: TGTGCCAGCAGCCGTACAGGGGGAGAGAGTCAGCCCCAGCATTTT.

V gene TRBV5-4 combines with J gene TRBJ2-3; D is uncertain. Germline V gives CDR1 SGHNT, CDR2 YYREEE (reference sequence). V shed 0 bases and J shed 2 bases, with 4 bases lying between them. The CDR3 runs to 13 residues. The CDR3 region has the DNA TGTGCCAGCAGCTTGGGACTCACAGATACGCAGTATTTT. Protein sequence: CASSLGLTDTQYF.

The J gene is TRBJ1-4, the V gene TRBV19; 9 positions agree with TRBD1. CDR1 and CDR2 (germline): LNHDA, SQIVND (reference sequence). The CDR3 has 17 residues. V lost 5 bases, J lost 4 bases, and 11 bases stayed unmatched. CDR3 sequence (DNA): TGTGCCAGTAGTCACAGGGGGCTAACGAAAAATAATGAAAAACTGTTTTTT. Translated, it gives CASSHRGLTKNNEKLFF.

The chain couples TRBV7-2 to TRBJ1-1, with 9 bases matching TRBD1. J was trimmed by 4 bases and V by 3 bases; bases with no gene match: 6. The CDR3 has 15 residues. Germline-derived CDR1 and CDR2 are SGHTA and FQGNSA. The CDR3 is CASSFTGGVGTEAFF. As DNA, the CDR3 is TGTGCCAGCAGCTTTACAGGGGGCGTGGGCACTGAAGCTTTCTTT.

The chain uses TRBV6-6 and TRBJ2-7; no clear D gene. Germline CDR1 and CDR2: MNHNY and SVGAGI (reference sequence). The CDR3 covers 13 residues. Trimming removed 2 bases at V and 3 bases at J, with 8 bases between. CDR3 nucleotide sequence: TGTGCCAGCAGTTACGGTCCGCGCTACGAGCAGTACTTC. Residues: CASSYGPRYEQYF.

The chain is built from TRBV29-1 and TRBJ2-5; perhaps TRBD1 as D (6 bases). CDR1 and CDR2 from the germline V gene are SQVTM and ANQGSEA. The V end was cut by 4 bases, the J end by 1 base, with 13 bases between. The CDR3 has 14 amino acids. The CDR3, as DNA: TGCAGCGTTGTAGGGACAATGGGCCAAGAGACCCAGTACTTC. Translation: CSVVGTMGQETQYF.

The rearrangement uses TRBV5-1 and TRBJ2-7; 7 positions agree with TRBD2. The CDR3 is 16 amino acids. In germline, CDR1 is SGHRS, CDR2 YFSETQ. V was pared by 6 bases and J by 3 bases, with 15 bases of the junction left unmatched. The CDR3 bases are TGCGCCAGCACCCTCGGGGGGACGTCAGACTTCTACGAGCAGTACTTC. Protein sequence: CASTLGGTSDFYEQYF.

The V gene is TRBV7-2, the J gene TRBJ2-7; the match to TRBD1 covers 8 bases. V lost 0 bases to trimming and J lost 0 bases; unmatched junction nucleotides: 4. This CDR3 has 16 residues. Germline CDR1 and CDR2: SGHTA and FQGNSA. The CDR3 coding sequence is TGTGCCAGCAGCTTAGCCGGGACAGGAATCTCCTACGAGCAGTACTTC. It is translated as CASSLAGTGISYEQYF.

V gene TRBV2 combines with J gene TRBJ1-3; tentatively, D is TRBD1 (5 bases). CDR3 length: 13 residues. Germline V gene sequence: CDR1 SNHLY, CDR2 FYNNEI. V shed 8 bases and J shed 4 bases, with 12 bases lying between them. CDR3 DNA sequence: TGTGCCAGCTTACTCAGGGCGGGAAACACCATATATTTT. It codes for CASLLRAGNTIYF.

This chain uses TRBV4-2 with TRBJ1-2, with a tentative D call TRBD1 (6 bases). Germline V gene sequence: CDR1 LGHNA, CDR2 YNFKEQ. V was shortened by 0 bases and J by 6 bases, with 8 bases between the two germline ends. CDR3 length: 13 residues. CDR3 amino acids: CASSQEAGDGYTF. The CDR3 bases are TGTGCCAGCAGCCAAGAGGCAGGGGATGGCTACACCTTC.

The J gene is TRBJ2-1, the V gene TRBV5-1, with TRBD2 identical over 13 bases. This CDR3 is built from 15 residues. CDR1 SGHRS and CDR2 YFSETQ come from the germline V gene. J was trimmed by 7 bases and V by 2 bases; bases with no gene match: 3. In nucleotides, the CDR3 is TGCGCCAGCAGCTTACTAGCGGGGGGGTTGAATGAGCAGTTCTTC. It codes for CASSLLAGGLNEQFF.

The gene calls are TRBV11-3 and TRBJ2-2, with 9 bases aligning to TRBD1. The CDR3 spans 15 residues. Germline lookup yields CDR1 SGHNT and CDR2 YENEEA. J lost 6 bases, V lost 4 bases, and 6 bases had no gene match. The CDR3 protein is CASSSQGALAGELFF. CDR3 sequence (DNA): TGTGCCAGCAGCTCACAGGGGGCGCTGGCCGGGGAGCTGTTTTTT. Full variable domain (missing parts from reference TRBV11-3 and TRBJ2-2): EAGVVQSPRYKIIEKKQPVAFWCNPISGHNTLYWYLQNLGQGPELLIRYENEEAVDDSQLPKDRFSAERLKGVDSTLKIQPAELGDSAVYLCASSSQGALAGELFFGEGSRLTVL.

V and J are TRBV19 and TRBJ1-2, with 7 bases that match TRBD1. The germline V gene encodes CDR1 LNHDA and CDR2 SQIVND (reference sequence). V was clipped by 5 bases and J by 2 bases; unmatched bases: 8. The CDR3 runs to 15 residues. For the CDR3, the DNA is TGTGCCAGTAGTGTACAGGGGACTCCAAACTATGGCTACACCTTC. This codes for CASSVQGTPNYGYTF.

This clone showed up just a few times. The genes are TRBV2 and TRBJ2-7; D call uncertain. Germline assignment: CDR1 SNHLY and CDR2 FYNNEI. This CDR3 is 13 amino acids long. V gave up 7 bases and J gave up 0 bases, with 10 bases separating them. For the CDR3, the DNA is TGTGCCAGCAAAGAAAGGAGCTCCTACGAGCAGTACTTC. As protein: CASKERSSYEQYF.

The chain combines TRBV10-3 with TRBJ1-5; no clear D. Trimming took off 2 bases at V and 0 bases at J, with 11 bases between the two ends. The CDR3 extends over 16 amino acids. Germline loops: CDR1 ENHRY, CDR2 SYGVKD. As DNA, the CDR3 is TGTGCCATCAGTGAGCAGGAACCGTATAGCAATCAGCCCCAGCATTTT. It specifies CAISEQEPYSNQPQHF.

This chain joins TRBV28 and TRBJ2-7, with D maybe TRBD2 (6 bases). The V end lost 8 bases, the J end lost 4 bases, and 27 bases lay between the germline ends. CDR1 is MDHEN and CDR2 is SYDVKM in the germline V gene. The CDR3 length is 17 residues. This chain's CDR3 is CASHPRTRGAGLYEQYF. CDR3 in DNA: TGTGCCAGCCATCCTCGCACGCGGGGTGCCGGATTATACGAGCAGTACTTC.

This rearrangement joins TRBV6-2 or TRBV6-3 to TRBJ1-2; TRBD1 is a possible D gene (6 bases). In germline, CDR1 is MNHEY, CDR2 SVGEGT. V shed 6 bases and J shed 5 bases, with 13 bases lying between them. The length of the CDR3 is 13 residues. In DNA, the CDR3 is TGTGCCAGCAGCTTTGGGACACCATATGGCTACACCTTC. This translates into CASSFGTPYGYTF.

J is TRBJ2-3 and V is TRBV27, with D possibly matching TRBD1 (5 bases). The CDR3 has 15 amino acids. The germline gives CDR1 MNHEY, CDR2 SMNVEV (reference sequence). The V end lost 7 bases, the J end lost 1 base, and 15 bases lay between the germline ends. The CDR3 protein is CASTIRGQGTDTQYF. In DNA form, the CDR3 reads TGTGCCAGCACAATTAGGGGCCAAGGCACAGATACGCAGTATTTT.

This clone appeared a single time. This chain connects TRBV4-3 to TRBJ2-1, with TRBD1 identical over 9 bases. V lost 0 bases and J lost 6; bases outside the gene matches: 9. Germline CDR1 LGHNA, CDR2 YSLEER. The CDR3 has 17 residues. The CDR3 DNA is TGCGCCAGCAGCCAAGACCGCGGGACAGGGTGGCGCAATGAGCAGTTCTTC. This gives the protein CASSQDRGTGWRNEQFF.

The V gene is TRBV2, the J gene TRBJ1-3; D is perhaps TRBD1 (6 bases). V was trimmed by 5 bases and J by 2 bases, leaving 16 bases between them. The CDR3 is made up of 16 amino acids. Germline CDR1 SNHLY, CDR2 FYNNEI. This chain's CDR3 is CASSLYRVGAGNTIYF. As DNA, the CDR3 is TGTGCCAGCAGTCTCTACAGGGTCGGCGCTGGAAACACCATATATTTT.

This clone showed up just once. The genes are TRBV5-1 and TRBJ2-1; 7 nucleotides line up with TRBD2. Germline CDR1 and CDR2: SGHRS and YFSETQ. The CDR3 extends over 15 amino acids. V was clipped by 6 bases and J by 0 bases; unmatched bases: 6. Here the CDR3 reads CASTQGTNSYNEQFF. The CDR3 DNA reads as TGCGCCAGCACCCAAGGGACTAACTCCTACAATGAGCAGTTCTTC.

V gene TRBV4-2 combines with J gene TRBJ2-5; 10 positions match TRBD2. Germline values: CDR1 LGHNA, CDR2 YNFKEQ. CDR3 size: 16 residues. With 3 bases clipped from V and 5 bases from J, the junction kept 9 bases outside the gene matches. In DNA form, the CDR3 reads TGTGCCAGCAGCCAGCCCCAGCGGGGGGGAGGTGAGACCCAGTACTTC. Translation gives CASSQPQRGGGETQYF.

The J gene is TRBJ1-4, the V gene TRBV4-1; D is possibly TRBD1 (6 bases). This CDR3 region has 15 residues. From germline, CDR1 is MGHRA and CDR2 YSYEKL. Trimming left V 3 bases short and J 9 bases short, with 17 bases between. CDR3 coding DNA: TGCGCCAGCAGCCATCTAGGAGGACAGCACAAAAAACTGTTTTTT. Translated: CASSHLGGQHKKLFF.